The TCR beta chain described here comes from a study of T cell responses to AZD1222 COVID-19 vaccine. The study, taken as a whole, reports: Just a handful of AZD1222 recipients tested seropositive at baseline.

Using immunoSEQ multiplex PCR, the repertoire was profiled, and TCRdb retains in-frame clones only, with some absent. The table lists 90,000 to 130,000 clones, approximately 90% of them singletons. V was clipped by 1 base and J by 14 bases; unmatched bases: 8. The CDR3 runs 14 residues. Germline lookup yields CDR1 LGHDT and CDR2 YNNKEL (reference sequence). About this clone itself: What it recognizes is unknown.

This chain links TRBV3-1 (or the pseudogene TRBV3-2) with TRBJ1-6; TRBD1 aligns across 7 bases. The sequencing here drew on peripheral blood, taken on day 0 of MenACWY control vaccination. The clonotype comes from an adult in good health. The CDR3 protein is CASSQGSTGPALHF. CDR3 bases: TGTGCCAGCAGCCAAGGGTCGACAGGGCCAGCCCTCCACTTT.